The text below deals with one T cell receptor (beta chain). Libraries were prepared by immunoSEQ multiplex PCR; TCRdb keeps only in-frame clonotypes and omits some of them. Here the sample spans 95,000 to 150,000 clones, 80% to 90% being singletons. These data originate in a study of blood T cell repertoires in COVID-19. Across the whole study: T cells, B-cell-depleted T cells, or PBMCs supplied cDNA or gDNA.

The CDR3 consists of 15 residues. After removal of 5 bases from V and 5 bases from J, the junction contained 8 bases not matched to a gene. CDR1 and CDR2 (germline): LNHDA, SQIVND (reference sequence). V and J are TRBV19 and TRBJ1-2; 10 bases match TRBD1. The receptor was isolated from a man aged 35-49 years with acute or convalescent COVID-19. The sequencing sample was made of peripheral blood. CDR3 sequence: CASSPTGTGVYGYTF. CDR3 nucleotide sequence: TGTGCCAGTAGTCCCACCGGGACAGGGGTATATGGCTACACCTTC.